This T cell receptor beta chain was recovered during a study of CD8 T cells in Susac syndrome. Notes on the study in general: The relatively small number of individuals in the TCR sequencing and HLA analysis was acknowledged by the study.

Regarding this clonotype: Its antigen is unknown.

There are 15 residues in the CDR3. With V trimmed by 3 bases and J by 4 bases, 8 bases remained unmatched. The germline gives CDR1 GTSNPN, CDR2 SVGIG (reference sequence). RNA amounts of 0.5 to 1 ug underwent reverse transcription with random hexamers. Multiplex PCR with immunoSEQ amplified the TCR beta CDR3 across 54 Vbeta and 13 Jbeta. TCRdb reprocessed the immunoSEQ multiplex PCR reads with MiXCR, giving one entry per CDR3 protein. Altogether 140,000 or so distinct CDR3 sequences are present, roughly 95% being singletons, with the ten largest covering roughly 0.083%. Sequencing of TCR beta was performed on blood CD8+ T cells and on blood CD4+ T cells. Controls matched for sex and age were healthy donors.

The specimen sequenced was CD4+ T cells from PBMCs. The receptor's source is a human donor in good health. This chain links TRBV30 with TRBJ1-5; TRBD1 matches 8 bases. The CDR3 DNA sequence: TGTGCCTGGAGGGCCGGGACAGGAAGAAATCAGCCCCAGCATTTT. This translates into CAWRAGTGRNQPQHF.